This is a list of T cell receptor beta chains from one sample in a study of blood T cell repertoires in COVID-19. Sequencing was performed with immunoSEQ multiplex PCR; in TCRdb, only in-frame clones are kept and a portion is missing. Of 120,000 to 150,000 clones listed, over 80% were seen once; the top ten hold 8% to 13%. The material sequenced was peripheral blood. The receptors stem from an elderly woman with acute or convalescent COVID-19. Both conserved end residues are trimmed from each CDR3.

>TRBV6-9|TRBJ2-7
ASSYSRTSGHYEQY
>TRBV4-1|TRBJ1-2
ASSQATGFSGYT
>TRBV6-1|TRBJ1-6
ASSGKEGLWGYNSPLH
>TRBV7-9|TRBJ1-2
ASSLYSNYGYT
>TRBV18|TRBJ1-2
ASSSFTGVSYGYT
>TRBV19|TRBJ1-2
ASSTGQGYGYT
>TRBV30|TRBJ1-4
AWSDTGKATNEKLF
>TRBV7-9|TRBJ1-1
ASTRQGAVNTEAF
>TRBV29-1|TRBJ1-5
SVAGTGKDQPQH
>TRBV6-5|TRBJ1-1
ASQDWNTEAF
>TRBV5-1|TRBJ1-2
ASSYNPLDGYT
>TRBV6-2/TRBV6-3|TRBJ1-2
ASSFPPDRVYGYT
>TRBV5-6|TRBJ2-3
ASSWSSSSDTQY
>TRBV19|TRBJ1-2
ASIPGTGANYGYT
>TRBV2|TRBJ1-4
ASHEWGGKEKLF
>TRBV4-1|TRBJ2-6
ASSQSPASSGANVLT
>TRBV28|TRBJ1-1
ASSLSGATTEAF
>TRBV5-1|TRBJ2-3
ASSLDAGGITSTDTQY
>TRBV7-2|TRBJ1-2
ASSLRQESYGYT
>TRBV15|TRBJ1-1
ATSREMGMNTEAF
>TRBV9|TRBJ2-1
ASSLSGGPQYNEQF
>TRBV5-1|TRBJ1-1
ASSWGTGENTEAF
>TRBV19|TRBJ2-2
ASSMNTRGNTGELF
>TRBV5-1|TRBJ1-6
ASSQGQAPNSPLH
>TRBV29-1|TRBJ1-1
SVEVRQGSTEAF
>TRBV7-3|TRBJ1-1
ASSLDRLNTEAF
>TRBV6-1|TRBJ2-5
ASSEARGKEETQY
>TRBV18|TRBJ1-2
ASSPTGLDYGYT
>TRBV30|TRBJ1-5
AWSVRFNQPQH
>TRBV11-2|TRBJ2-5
ASSPGVTGEQETQY
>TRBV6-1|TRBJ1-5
ASSEGTGPQPQH
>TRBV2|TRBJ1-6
ASSGPGQGNSPLH
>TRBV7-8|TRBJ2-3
ASSQLFTGRTQY
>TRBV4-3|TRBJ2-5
ASSQERGLGTQY
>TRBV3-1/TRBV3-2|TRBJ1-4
ASSPRTQGGEKLF
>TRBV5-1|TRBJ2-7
ASSLDPAGLSYEQY
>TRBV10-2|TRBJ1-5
ASRGLGGGNQPQH
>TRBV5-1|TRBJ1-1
ASSAGQGVRTEAF
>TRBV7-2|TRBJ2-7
ASSLLGGFYEQY
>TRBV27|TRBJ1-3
ASSTPGQTFLSSGNTIY
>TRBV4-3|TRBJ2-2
ASSQDPQGRTGELF
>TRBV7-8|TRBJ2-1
ASSLARQNNEQF
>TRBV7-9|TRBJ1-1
ASSLGADRALKAF
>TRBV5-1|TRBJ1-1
ASSLIQGNTEAF
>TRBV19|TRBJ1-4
ASSIPRQGDEKLF
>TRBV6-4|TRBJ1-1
ASSWTGADTEAF
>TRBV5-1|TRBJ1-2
ASSPRQGASYGYT
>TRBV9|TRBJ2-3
ASSVTPGQSTDTQY